A single sample is the source of the 8 T cell receptor beta chains below, sequenced in a study of blood T cell repertoires in COVID-19. TCRdb's table, derived via immunoSEQ multiplex PCR, lists solely in-frame clones and lacks some. The sample has about 21,000 clones; roughly 89% are singletons. Material for sequencing was peripheral blood. These receptors came from a man between 65 and 80 years old with active COVID-19.

The chain joins TRBV12-3 or TRBV12-4 to TRBJ1-2; D uncertain. CDR3 size: 12 residues. Trimming removed 6 bases from V and 8 bases from J, with 13 bases in between. The CDR3 protein is CASRPRRSGYTF. In nucleotides, the CDR3 is TGTGCCAGCAGGCCTCGGCGGAGCGGCTACACCTTC.

The chain has TRBV5-1 and TRBJ2-7; 8 positions agree with TRBD2. J lost 3 bases, V lost 3 bases, and 2 bases had no gene match. The CDR3 sequence is 13 residues long. Germline V gene lookup returns CDR1 SGHRS and CDR2 YFSETQ. Written as DNA, the CDR3 is TGCGCCAGCAGCTCCGGGGGGGTCTACGAGCAGTACTTC. The encoded protein is CASSSGGVYEQYF.

The J gene is TRBJ2-3, the V gene TRBV12-3 or TRBV12-4; possibly TRBD1 for D (5 bases). The CDR3 totals 12 residues. V was cut by 4 bases and J by 5 bases, with 7 bases left in between. As DNA, the CDR3 is TGTGCCAGCAGTTACCAGGGAGATACGCAGTATTTT. This translates into CASSYQGDTQYF.

V is TRBV3-1 (or the pseudogene TRBV3-2) and J is TRBJ2-2; no reliable D call. V shed 0 bases and J shed 4 bases, with 12 bases lying between them. There are 16 residues in the CDR3. CDR1 is LGHDT and CDR2 is YNNKEL in the germline V gene (reference sequence). CDR3 sequence: CASSQDRLRGTGELFF. In DNA, the CDR3 is TGTGCCAGCAGCCAAGACCGGCTACGAGGCACCGGGGAGCTGTTTTTT.

The rearrangement uses TRBV11-2 and TRBJ2-2, with no clear D. From germline, CDR1 is SGHAT and CDR2 FQNNGV. This CDR3 has 13 amino acids. The CDR3 DNA reads as TGTGTCCCAGAGCAGGCGAACACCGGGGAGCTGTTTTTT. Its protein product is CVPEQANTGELFF.

Only a few counts were recorded for this clone. V usage is TRBV2 and J usage is TRBJ1-4; the D gene is possibly TRBD1 (6 bases). This CDR3 comprises 14 residues. Trimming removed 2 bases from V and 8 bases from J, with 12 bases in between. CDR1 is SNHLY, CDR2 FYNNEI, per germline. The CDR3 bases are TGTGCCAGCAGTGAACGGCAGGGGCGGGAAAAACTGTTTTTT. Translated: CASSERQGREKLFF.

The J gene is TRBJ2-1, the V gene TRBV15; 7 nucleotides line up with TRBD2. Trimming at V came to 1 base and at J to 7 bases, leaving 13 bases not matched to a gene. Germline loops: CDR1 LNHNV, CDR2 YYDKDF (reference sequence). The CDR3 runs to 17 residues. The CDR3 nucleotides are TGTGCCACCAGCAGAGCCTCCGTAAGGCGGGGGAGAAATGAGCAGTTCTTC. It encodes CATSRASVRRGRNEQFF. The variable domain in full, completed from reference TRBV15 and TRBJ2-1, reads DAMVIQNPRYQVTQFGKPVTLSCSQTLNHNVMYWYQQKSSQAPKLLFHYYDKDFNNEADTPDNFQSRRPNTSFCFLDIRSPGLGDTAMYLCATSRASVRRGRNEQFFGPGTRLTVL.

The rearrangement links TRBV24-1 to TRBJ2-3; D perhaps matches TRBD2 (6 bases). The germline gives CDR1 KGHDR, CDR2 SFDVKD. This CDR3 contains 18 residues. V lost 4 bases and J 0 bases, leaving 19 bases between the germline ends. The CDR3 spells CATSEWGVDVSSTDTQYF. In DNA, the CDR3 is TGTGCCACCAGTGAGTGGGGGGTTGACGTATCTAGCACAGATACGCAGTATTTT.